What follows are 29 T cell receptor beta chains derived from one specimen sequenced in a study of T cells in Graves' hyperthyroidism and ophthalmopathy (dated by TCRdb to between 2018 and 2020). Libraries were built with multiplex PCR. Sequencing relied on an Illumina HiSeq 2000. The TCR beta CDR3 regions were amplified from RNA transcripts. The first round of RT-PCR for the TCR CDR3 was performed with the HTBI primer set and the Qiagen OneStep RT-PCR kit. Starting from the raw public reads, TCRdb applied fastp trimming at Q25, assembled clones with MiXCR and retained in-frame beta chains. Records with the same CDR3 protein are collapsed into one entry carrying the most frequent genes and DNA. For this sample there are about 530,000 distinct CDR3 sequences; 15% to 20% appear just once. The top ten hold approximately 15% of the sample. The sample taken for sequencing was blood. The receptors come from a woman aged 18 to 35 with Graves' ophthalmopathy.

V is TRBV7-2 and J is TRBJ1-1; 9 nucleotides agree with TRBD1. Germline lookup yields CDR1 SGHTA and CDR2 FQGNSA. The CDR3 sequence is 15 residues long. The V and J ends lost 4 bases and 7 bases, in that order; junction bases with no gene match: 10. The CDR3 region is CASSSPGTGSDEAFF. The CDR3 coding sequence is TGTGCCAGCAGCTCCCCCGGGACAGGGTCGGATGAAGCTTTCTTT.

In its sample, this clonotype was seen many times. The J gene is TRBJ1-5, the V gene TRBV2, with D perhaps TRBD1 (6 bases). Germline V gives CDR1 SNHLY, CDR2 FYNNEI. This CDR3 comprises 14 residues. The V end lost 4 bases, the J end lost 11 bases, and 18 bases lay between the germline ends. The CDR3 here is CASSGARGYGAQHF. The CDR3 nucleotides read TGTGCCAGCAGTGGTGCCAGGGGATACGGGGCCCAGCATTTT.

This clonotype showed up many times. V gene TRBV27 combines with J gene TRBJ2-1; TRBD2 might be the D (5 bases). In germline, CDR1 is MNHEY, CDR2 SMNVEV (reference sequence). The CDR3 consists of 18 residues. Trimming cost V 6 bases and J 5 bases, with 26 bases left between them. CDR3 DNA sequence: TGTGCCAGCAGCCCGACACCCCCTCTTCTGGAGGAGAACAATGAGCAGTTCTTC. Amino acid sequence: CASSPTPPLLEENNEQFF.

This clonotype turned up a few times. The rearrangement uses TRBV5-6 and TRBJ1-4, with a possible D match to TRBD1 (6 bases). Trimming took 3 bases from V and 10 from J, leaving 13 bases between them. The CDR3 covers 13 residues. Germline V lookup: CDR1 SGHDT, CDR2 YYEEEE. CDR3 DNA: TGTGCCAGCAGCTCGACAGGTGATGGAAAACTGTTTTTT. This encodes CASSSTGDGKLFF.

The chain uses TRBV2 and TRBJ2-2; 10 bases are a match to TRBD1. Trimming at V came to 6 bases and at J to 4 bases, leaving 5 bases not matched to a gene. Per germline, CDR1 SNHLY and CDR2 FYNNEI. The CDR3 is 15 residues long. The CDR3 loop is CASRGDRGSTGELFF. The CDR3 DNA reads TGTGCCAGCAGAGGGGACAGGGGATCCACCGGGGAGCTGTTTTTT. The complete variable domain, with remaining parts taken from reference TRBV2 and TRBJ2-2, reads EPEVTQTPSHQVTQMGQEVILRCVPISNHLYFYWYRQILGQKVEFLVSFYNNEISEKSEIFDDQFSVERPDGSNFTLKIRSTKLEDSAMYFCASRGDRGSTGELFFGEGSRLTVL.

This clonotype has a handful of counts. The chain uses TRBV20-1 and TRBJ2-3; 11 positions match TRBD2. The CDR3 runs 19 residues. Germline V lookup: CDR1 DFQATT, CDR2 SNEGSKA (reference sequence). V gave up 4 bases and J gave up 0 bases; unmatched junction bases: 15. CDR3 protein: CSATPRLAGGQISTDTQYF. The CDR3 region has the DNA TGCAGTGCTACCCCGAGGCTAGCGGGAGGTCAGATTAGCACAGATACGCAGTATTTT.

This clonotype was detected many times. The chain carries TRBV6-5 and TRBJ2-5, with D maybe TRBD2 (6 bases). Germline values: CDR1 MNHEY, CDR2 SVGAGI. CDR3 length: 18 residues. Trimming removed 0 bases at V and 2 bases at J, with 19 bases between. CDR3 coding DNA: TGTGCCAGCAGTTACTCGATTTGGGATAGCGGTGATCAAGAGACCCAGTACTTC. Its translation is CASSYSIWDSGDQETQYF.

DNA of the CDR3: TGTGCCAGCAGCGTAGTACCGGGGGGAACTTACAATGAGCAGTTCTTC. Translation gives CASSVVPGGTYNEQFF. The chain couples TRBV9 to TRBJ2-1; 7 bases are shared with TRBD2. Per germline, CDR1 SGDLS and CDR2 YYNGEE. J was trimmed by 4 bases and V by 0 bases; bases with no gene match: 7. The CDR3 extends over 16 amino acids.

Many counts were recorded for this clonotype. This sequence joins TRBV5-1 and TRBJ1-2, with 8 bases matching TRBD1. The germline CDR1 and CDR2 sequences are SGHRS and YFSETQ. Trimming took 4 bases from V and 8 from J; bases not matched to a gene: 10. This CDR3 is 14 amino acids long. Written as DNA, the CDR3 is TGCGCCAGCAGCAACCCAGGGGGCGCGGAAGGCTACACCTTC. Residues: CASSNPGGAEGYTF. Supplemented by reference TRBV5-1 and TRBJ1-2, the full variable domain reads KAGVTQTPRYLIKTRGQQVTLSCSPISGHRSVSWYQQTPGQGLQFLFEYFSETQRNKGNFPGRFSGRQFSNSRSEMNVSTLELGDSALYLCASSNPGGAEGYTFGSGTRLTVV.

This chain links TRBV6-1 with TRBJ2-3; TRBD2 might be the D (6 bases). Germline-derived CDR1 and CDR2 are MNHNS and SASEGT. This CDR3 contains 16 residues. V lost 8 bases and J 1 base, leaving 19 bases between the germline ends. CDR3 bases: TGTGCCAGCCGGGAGCAGGGAAAGAAGGGCACAGATACGCAGTATTTT. Amino acids: CASREQGKKGTDTQYF.

In nucleotides, the CDR3 is TGTGCCAGCAGCTTGCCAGGGGGCGCGACTGAAGCTTTCTTT. Translation: CASSLPGGATEAFF. J is TRBJ1-1 and V is TRBV5-4; 8 bases agree with TRBD1. Unmatched junction bases numbered 4, after V lost 1 base and J lost 5 bases. CDR1 and CDR2 from the germline V gene are SGHNT and YYREEE (reference sequence). CDR3 length: 14 amino acids.

There are many counts of this clonotype. V and J are TRBV12-3 or TRBV12-4 and TRBJ2-5; 10 bases are a match to TRBD2. The J segment lost 3 bases and the V segment lost 1 base, leaving 8 bases of the junction unmatched. The CDR3 spans 17 residues. Here the CDR3 reads CASSLGSGTSVEETQYF. The CDR3 nucleotides are TGTGCCAGCAGTTTAGGTTCCGGGACTAGCGTTGAAGAGACCCAGTACTTC.

In this sample, this clonotype turned up a few times. The chain employs TRBV2 and TRBJ1-1; D ambiguous. This CDR3 spans 14 amino acids. V shed 1 base and J shed 0 bases, with 6 bases lying between them. The germline V gene has CDR1 SNHLY and CDR2 FYNNEI. The CDR3 DNA reads TGTGCCAGCAGTGAAGTCACCATGAACACTGAAGCTTTCTTT. As protein: CASSEVTMNTEAFF.

This clonotype has at least ten counts. The V and J genes are TRBV7-2 and TRBJ2-7; TRBD1 might be the D (5 bases). This CDR3 has 14 amino acids. The V gene lost 2 bases and the J gene lost 3 bases, with 11 bases spanning the gap. Germline V gene data show CDR1 as SGHTA and CDR2 as FQGNSA. The DNA of the CDR3 is TGTGCCAGCAGCTTAAGGTGGGGCGGCTACGAGCAGTACTTC. This codes for CASSLRWGGYEQYF.

Ten or more counts support this clonotype. The J gene is TRBJ2-1, the V gene TRBV11-2, with 7 bases that match TRBD1. The CDR3 consists of 14 residues. V dropped 5 bases and J dropped 2; count of bases not matched to a gene: 3. The V gene's germline CDR1 is SGHAT and CDR2 FQNNGV. The CDR3 DNA is TGTGCCAGCAGCCCCGGACAGGCCTACAATGAGCAGTTCTTC. It encodes CASSPGQAYNEQFF.

This clonotype was detected ten times or more. The V call is TRBV3-1, the J call TRBJ1-2; D gene uncertain. V was pared by 1 base and J by 5 bases, with 17 bases between. The CDR3 length is 16 residues. Germline V lookup: CDR1 LGHDT, CDR2 YNNKEL (reference sequence). The chain's CDR3 is CASSQAAPRGRYGYTF. CDR3 coding DNA: TGTGCCAGCAGCCAAGCTGCCCCGCGGGGTCGGTATGGCTACACCTTC.

This clonotype was found a few times. This sequence joins TRBV7-9 and TRBJ2-1; TRBD2 matches at 13 bases. The CDR3 covers 17 residues. From germline, CDR1 is SEHNR and CDR2 FQNEAQ (reference sequence). Trimming cost V 3 bases and J 11 bases; bases outside gene matches: 13. The CDR3 is CASSLGGLAGPYTQQFF. The CDR3 DNA reads as TGTGCCAGCAGCTTGGGGGGACTAGCGGGACCCTACACTCAGCAGTTCTTC.

On this clonotype: This may stem from a read error, because a much larger clone lies one nucleotide away. The chain has TRBV12-3 or TRBV12-4 and TRBJ2-5; D is unresolved. Trimming removed 8 bases from V and 7 bases from J, with 14 bases in between. The CDR3 extends over 12 amino acids. The CDR3 DNA sequence: TGTGCCAGCGGCCCAGGATGGGGGACCCAGTACTTC. It codes for CASGPGWGTQYF.

This clonotype was found a few times. The chain links TRBV5-6 to TRBJ1-1; 8 nucleotides line up with TRBD1. The CDR3 sequence is 14 residues long. The V gene end was trimmed by 1 base and the J gene end by 6 bases; junction bases not matched to a gene: 5. The germline V gene has CDR1 SGHDT and CDR2 YYEEEE. The CDR3 here is CASSLLRDRSEAFF. In nucleotides, the CDR3 is TGTGCCAGCAGCTTGCTTAGGGACAGGTCTGAAGCTTTCTTT.

About this clonotype itself: An end of the junction does not agree with germline; a read error may underlie this. The V gene is TRBV7-7, the J gene TRBJ2-1; no clear D gene. The germline CDR1 and CDR2 sequences are SSHAT and FNYEAQ (reference sequence). The CDR3 contains 15 residues. The CDR3: CASSLELAPAEEQFF. The DNA for the CDR3 is TGTGCTAGCAGCTTAGAACTGGCCCCCGCTGAGGAGCAGTTCTTC.

The chain employs TRBV28 and TRBJ1-2; a possible D gene is TRBD1 (6 bases). Germline-derived CDR1 and CDR2 are MDHEN and SYDVKM. CDR3 length equals 15 residues. V shed 7 bases and J shed 1 base, with 16 bases lying between them. As DNA, the CDR3 is TGTGCCAGCAACACCCGTTGGGGGCATAACTATGGCTACACCTTC. Translated: CASNTRWGHNYGYTF.

The V gene is TRBV6-2 or TRBV6-3, the J gene TRBJ2-5; either TRBD1 or TRBD2 may supply D (5 bases each). The length of the CDR3 is 13 residues. V gave up 5 bases and J gave up 14 bases, with 21 bases separating them. Germline values: CDR1 MNHEY, CDR2 SVGEGT. CDR3 in DNA: TGTGCCAGCAGTAAAAACCGGGACCTTAAGGGATACTTC. It yields the protein CASSKNRDLKGYF.

This clonotype was recorded at least ten times. The rearrangement links TRBV28 to TRBJ2-5; the D gene is possibly TRBD2 (6 bases). Trimming removed 4 bases from V and 4 bases from J, with 13 bases in between. Germline V gene sequence: CDR1 MDHEN, CDR2 SYDVKM. CDR3 size: 14 residues. CDR3 sequence: CASSSLVRGETQYF. The CDR3, as DNA: TGTGCCAGCAGTTCGTTAGTGCGGGGAGAGACCCAGTACTTC.

Remarks on this clonotype: The junction differs from germline at one of its ends, possibly a read error. Here the CDR3 reads CASSSNVGGPNSEAFF. The CDR3, as DNA: TGTGCCAGCAGCTCGAACGTCGGGGGGCCGAACTCTGAAGCTTTCTTT. This chain uses TRBV7-3 with TRBJ1-1, with D possibly matching TRBD1 (6 bases). The CDR3 has 16 amino acids. Germline-derived CDR1 and CDR2 are SGHTA and FQGTGA.

The chain joins TRBV11-2 to TRBJ1-3; no firm D call. Germline V lookup: CDR1 SGHAT, CDR2 FQNNGV. The CDR3 totals 16 residues. Trimming took off 5 bases at V and 3 bases at J, with 17 bases between the two ends. The CDR3 protein is CASSPRTDTIGNTIYF. CDR3 in DNA: TGTGCCAGCAGCCCGCGGACCGACACTATTGGAAACACCATATATTTT.

To note about this clonotype: A much larger clone is a single base away; this may be a read error. The CDR3 nucleotides are TGTGCCAGCAGTGAGTCGACTCCGCCTGGCTACACCTTC. It codes for CASSESTPPGYTF. This sequence joins TRBV6-2 or TRBV6-3 and TRBJ1-2, with no clear D. V was shortened by 5 bases and J by 7 bases, with 14 bases between the two germline ends. Germline V gene sequence: CDR1 MNHEY, CDR2 SVGEGT. This CDR3 is built from 13 residues.

At least ten counts were recorded for this clonotype. The genes are TRBV28 and TRBJ2-3, with TRBD2 identical over 7 bases. CDR1 MDHEN and CDR2 SYDVKM come from the germline V gene. The CDR3 runs 12 residues. Trimming at V came to 2 bases and at J to 10 bases, leaving 3 bases not matched to a gene. The CDR3 DNA reads as TGTGCCAGCAGTTTAGGACTAGGCGCGCAGTATTTT. Translated, it gives CASSLGLGAQYF.

V is TRBV6-1 and J is TRBJ2-1; D is undetermined. The germline V and J ends were trimmed by 3 bases and 4 bases, with 16 bases remaining between them. Germline loops: CDR1 MNHNS, CDR2 SASEGT. This CDR3 region has 16 residues. As DNA, the CDR3 is TGTGCCAGCAGTGACGAAGTAGGTAGAGAGTACAATGAGCAGTTCTTC. Residues: CASSDEVGREYNEQFF.

This clonotype was observed a handful of times. The rearrangement uses TRBV2 and TRBJ2-5, with D perhaps TRBD1 or TRBD2 (5 bases each). This CDR3 region has 14 residues. In germline, CDR1 is SNHLY, CDR2 FYNNEI. The V end was cut by 5 bases, the J end by 1 base, with 11 bases between. This CDR3 is CASSRLGVQETQYF. The CDR3 DNA follows: TGTGCCAGCAGTAGACTGGGGGTCCAAGAGACCCAGTACTTC.